The 8 T cell receptor beta chains given below trace back to one sample, sequenced in a study of post-analysis software for immune sequencing data. TCR beta libraries were prepared from cDNA with unique molecular identifiers. TCRdb recomputed calls from the PCR reads with MiXCR, one row per CDR3 protein. Of roughly 800,000 distinct CDR3 sequences listed, more than 45% are singletons. No cognate antigen is known for these TCRs. Overall study findings and caveats: TRBV5-6, TRBV5-1 and TRBV20-1 belonged to a set of five TRBV segments that were more frequent in patients than controls.

Sample: blood. All receptors come from a girl aged 10 to 17 with multiple sclerosis.

This clonotype appeared a few times. The chain has TRBV29-1 and TRBJ2-1; D unclear. The CDR3 has 11 amino acids. Germline loops: CDR1 SQVTM, CDR2 ANQGSEA. Trimming left V 2 bases short and J 8 bases short, with 7 bases between. CDR3 sequence reads: CSVEQPDEQFF. The CDR3 DNA reads as TGCAGCGTTGAACAGCCGGATGAGCAGTTCTTC.

The genes are TRBV7-2 and TRBJ1-1; D unresolved. There are 15 residues in the CDR3. In germline, CDR1 is SGHTA, CDR2 FQGNSA. V was pared by 4 bases and J by 2 bases, with 14 bases between. CDR3 in DNA: TGTGCCAGCAGCTCAGACGGCAGGTCAAACACTGAAGCTTTCTTT. It specifies CASSSDGRSNTEAFF.

A few counts support this clonotype. The chain uses TRBV4-3 and TRBJ2-7; TRBD2 aligns across 11 bases. Germline assignment: CDR1 LGHNA and CDR2 YSLEER. The CDR3 totals 19 residues. V dropped 0 bases and J dropped 6; count of bases not matched to a gene: 16. This CDR3 is CASSQDVGLAGIRRSEQYF. In DNA form, the CDR3 reads TGCGCCAGCAGCCAAGATGTTGGACTAGCGGGCATTAGACGTAGCGAGCAGTACTTC.

This chain joins TRBV9 and TRBJ2-1; D is perhaps TRBD2 (5 bases). In germline, CDR1 is SGDLS, CDR2 YYNGEE. The CDR3 length is 14 residues. V was trimmed by 3 bases and J by 4 bases, leaving 11 bases between them. The CDR3 DNA follows: TGTGCCAGCAGCGCTGGACTGGGTTACAATGAGCAGTTCTTC. It encodes CASSAGLGYNEQFF.

J is TRBJ2-5 and V is TRBV6-5; maybe TRBD2 (5 bases). CDR3 length equals 17 residues. V lost 0 bases and J 1 base, leaving 15 bases between the germline ends. Germline lookup yields CDR1 MNHEY and CDR2 SVGAGI. The CDR3 spells CASSYSGPADFQETQYF. Here the CDR3 DNA reads TGTGCCAGCAGTTACTCTGGACCAGCGGACTTCCAAGAGACCCAGTACTTC.

The rearrangement links TRBV9 to TRBJ2-5; no clear D. The DNA end is a closer match to TRBJ2-7, so the J assignment may be wrong. Germline loops: CDR1 SGDLS, CDR2 YYNGEE. The CDR3 contains 13 residues. In DNA, the CDR3 is TGTGCCAGCAGCGTAAGCCCCGGCCACGAGCAGTACTTC. This codes for CASSVSPGHEQYF.

The genes are TRBV28 and TRBJ2-1; D is undetermined. The germline CDR1 and CDR2 sequences are MDHEN and SYDVKM. Trimming removed 7 bases at V and 4 bases at J, with 5 bases between. This CDR3 spans 11 amino acids. The CDR3 spells CASKTYNEQFF. The CDR3 DNA reads TGTGCCAGCAAGACTTACAATGAGCAGTTCTTC.

The rearrangement joins TRBV7-9 to TRBJ2-3; the match to TRBD1 covers 7 bases. Germline CDR1 reads SEHNR; CDR2 reads FQNEAQ (reference sequence). The CDR3 length is 16 residues. The trim removed 6 bases at V and 0 bases at J, leaving 9 bases unmatched. This CDR3 reads CASRPTGLTSTDTQYF. CDR3 DNA: TGTGCCAGCAGACCGACAGGGCTTACTAGCACAGATACGCAGTATTTT.